This TCR beta chain emerged from a study of T cell responses to AZD1222 COVID-19 vaccine. The germline V gene encodes CDR1 LGHNA and CDR2 YNFKEQ. The CDR3 is made up of 16 amino acids. V was cut by 1 base and J by 0 bases, with 12 bases left in between. The protocol was immunoSEQ multiplex PCR, while the TCRdb copy is restricted to in-frame clones and leaves out a portion. The table shows more than 95,000 clones, with approximately 90% occurring only once. The input for sequencing was peripheral blood, taken 28 days after the second AZD1222 dose. The chain joins TRBV4-2 to TRBJ1-1; D might be TRBD1 (5 bases). The TCR comes from an adult who received the AZD1222 COVID-19 vaccine. CDR3 bases: TGTGCCAGCAGCCAAGTCGTCGGGACCATGAACACTGAAGCTTTCTTT. Protein product: CASSQVVGTMNTEAFF.